This TCR beta chain appears in the sequencing data of a study of T cells after yellow fever vaccination. Study outcomes and limitations: Across the CD4 and CD8 compartments, a small share of clonotypes was present in both. The secondary T-cell response peaked on day 5, not day 15, but was weaker. Post-booster samples contained most primary-vaccination clones (approximately 95% CD4, roughly 88% CD8).

This clonotype was seen a few times. As yet, its antigen is unknown. A process of 5'RACE template switching, which added a universal primer site and UMIs, was used to make TCR cDNA. TCRdb re-called the 5' RACE reads with MiXCR, one entry per CDR3 protein. The repertoire has hundreds of thousands of distinct CDR3 sequences, roughly a fifth of them found once; the top ten carry 15% to 20%. The germline gives CDR1 MGHDK, CDR2 SYGVNS. Trimming left V 6 bases short and J 3 bases short, with 9 bases between. The CDR3 has 12 amino acids. The clonotype originates from a man aged 18 to 30 who received the YFV17D yellow fever vaccine. This material consisted of PBMCs, taken roughly 23 days after the first yellow fever vaccination. V usage is TRBV25-1 and J usage is TRBJ2-7, with D perhaps TRBD1 (5 bases). The CDR3 spells CASSDSLYEQYF. DNA for the CDR3: TGTGCCAGCAGCGACAGCCTCTACGAGCAGTACTTC.